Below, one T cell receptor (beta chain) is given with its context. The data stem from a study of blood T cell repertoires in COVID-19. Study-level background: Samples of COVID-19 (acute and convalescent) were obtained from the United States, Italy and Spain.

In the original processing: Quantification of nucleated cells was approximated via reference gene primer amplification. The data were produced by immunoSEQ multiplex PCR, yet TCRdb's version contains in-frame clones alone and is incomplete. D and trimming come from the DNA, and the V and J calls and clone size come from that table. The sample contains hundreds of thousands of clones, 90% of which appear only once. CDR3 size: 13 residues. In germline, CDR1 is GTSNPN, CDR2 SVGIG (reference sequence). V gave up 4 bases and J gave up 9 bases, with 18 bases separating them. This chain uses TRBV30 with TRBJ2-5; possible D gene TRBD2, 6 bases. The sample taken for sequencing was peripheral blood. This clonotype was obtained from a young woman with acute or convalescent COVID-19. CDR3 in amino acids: CAWTGLPGVAQYF. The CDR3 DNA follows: TGTGCCTGGACGGGACTCCCCGGGGTGGCCCAGTACTTC. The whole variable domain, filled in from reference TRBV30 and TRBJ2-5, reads SQTIHQWPATLVQPVGSPLSLECTVEGTSNPNLYWYRQAAGRGLQLLFYSVGIGQISSEVPQNLSASRPQDRQFILSSKKLLLSDSGFYLCAWTGLPGVAQYFGPGTRLLVL.